The entry below describes one T cell receptor (beta chain). Its specificity is unknown. Clones were sequenced by immunoSEQ multiplex PCR, and TCRdb holds only the in-frame ones, with some missing. The sample includes a few million clones, around 90% of them seen just once. Germline assignment: CDR1 SGHVS and CDR2 FQNEAQ. This CDR3 contains 15 residues. Trimming removed 4 bases from V and 5 bases from J; junction bases left unmatched: 6. The data were taken from a study of shared clonotypes between healthy human individuals. General study points: Generation probabilities were higher for clonotypes shared across all four sorted-subset donors than for unshared ones.

The chain joins TRBV7-8 to TRBJ2-7; 12 bases map to TRBD2. The receptor was derived from a man between 18 and 29 years old in good health. Some clones in this sample may be carry-over from other donors' samples. Sequencing was carried out using naive CD4+ T cells from PBMCs. As to subset: CD45RA+ positively selected. The CDR3 coding sequence is TGTGCCAGCAGCTGGACTAGCGGGACATTCGACGAGCAGTACTTC. Translated: CASSWTSGTFDEQYF.